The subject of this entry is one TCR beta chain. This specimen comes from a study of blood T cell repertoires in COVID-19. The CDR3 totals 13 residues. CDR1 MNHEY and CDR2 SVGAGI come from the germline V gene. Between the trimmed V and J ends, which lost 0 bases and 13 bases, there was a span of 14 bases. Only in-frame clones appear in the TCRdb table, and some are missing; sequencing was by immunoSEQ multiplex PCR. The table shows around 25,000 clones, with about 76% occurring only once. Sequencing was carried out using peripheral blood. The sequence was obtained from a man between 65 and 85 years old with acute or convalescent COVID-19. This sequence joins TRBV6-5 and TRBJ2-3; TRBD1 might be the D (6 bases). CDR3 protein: CASSYSIDGTKYF. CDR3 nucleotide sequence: TGTGCCAGCAGTTACTCGATAGATGGGACAAAGTATTTT.